The clone carrying this TCR beta chain was recorded only once. Antigen unknown. Using immunoSEQ multiplex PCR, the repertoire was profiled, and TCRdb retains in-frame clones only, with some absent. The sample has 99,000 or so clones; about 90% are singletons. The data belong to a study of T cell responses to AZD1222 COVID-19 vaccine. V lost 3 bases to trimming and J lost 2 bases, with 14 bases between them. This CDR3 contains 16 residues. Germline CDR1 is KGHSH and CDR2 is LQKENI. Study findings and constraints: Regions 160-218 and 743-854 held dominance among vaccine-associated CD4 TCRs, which spanned spike. Per reports, nearly half of all spike-specific TCRs target regions that are unmutated in variants. Donor demographics were predominantly white British with a female majority; clonal diversity may be underestimated.

The sequences come from peripheral blood, collected on day 0 of AZD1222 vaccination. This sequence joins TRBV18 and TRBJ1-3; D unresolved. The receptor was derived from an adult in good health. CDR3 sequence (DNA): TGTGCCAGCTCACCGGATTCGGGGTTAGCTGGAAACACCATATATTTT. Its translation: CASSPDSGLAGNTIYF.